This paragraph covers one TCR beta chain sequence. What it recognizes is unknown. Profiling relied on immunoSEQ multiplex PCR, and the TCRdb table lists in-frame clones only, not all of them. The sample records 2 million to 2.5 million clones, 85% to 95% being singletons. This specimen belongs to a study of shared clonotypes between healthy human individuals. Background on the study: CD4 naive and CD4 memory each took three plates per donor, while CD8 naive took two and CD8 memory one.

Overall study results and limits: The four-donor shared clonotypes exceeded non-shared clonotypes in generation probability, with non-shared ones scoring lower. On the whole, naive subsets had larger estimated richness than memory subsets had. The sole specimen, blood, was sampled, and tissue repertoires likely differ.

Germline V gene data show CDR1 as MNHEY and CDR2 as SMNVEV (reference sequence). J lost 14 bases, V lost 6 bases, and 13 bases had no gene match. This CDR3 is 15 amino acids long. The source of this sequence is a man aged 18 to 29 in good health. Some clones in this sample may be carry-over from other donors' samples. Sequenced sample: naive CD4+ T cells from PBMCs. Noted subset: CD45RA+ positively selected. This rearrangement joins TRBV27 to TRBJ2-1, with 13 bases that match TRBD2. The CDR3 DNA sequence: TGTGCCAGCAGCCCCGGGACTAGCGGGGTTAGGGGGGAGTTCTTC. Amino acids: CASSPGTSGVRGEFF.